This T cell receptor beta chain was sequenced in a study of blood T cell repertoires in COVID-19. About the research overall: The United States, Italy and Spain provided the acute and convalescent COVID-19 samples. Sources were T cells, B-cell-depleted T cells, or PBMCs; the material itself was cDNA or gDNA.

Assay: immunoSEQ multiplex PCR; the TCRdb copy retains only in-frame clones and omits some. Of some 160,000 clones listed, more than 70% are singletons. Germline CDR1 is MNHEY and CDR2 is SVGEGT. The CDR3 spans 15 residues. With 2 bases removed from V and 0 bases from J, the gap between germline ends came to 5 bases. The source is a man between 60 and 70 years old with acute or convalescent COVID-19. The chain joins TRBV6-2 or TRBV6-3 to TRBJ2-6, with a weak D call TRBD1 (5 bases). Material for sequencing was peripheral blood. The CDR3 DNA follows: TGTGCCAGCAGTTACACAGGCTCTGGGGCCAACGTCCTGACTTTC. It translates to CASSYTGSGANVLTF.